The present T cell receptor beta chain was sequenced within a study of T cell repertoires in cytomegalovirus infection. In its sample, this clonotype was seen many times. No antigen is known for it. CDR3 length: 18 amino acids. The germline V gene encodes CDR1 MNHNY and CDR2 SVGAGI (reference sequence). Trimming left V 1 base short and J 4 bases short, with 22 bases between. One entry per CDR3 protein, called by TCRdb with MiXCR from the reads. The repertoire holds roughly 990,000 distinct CDR3 sequences, roughly 31% seen once, with 13% in the top ten. The J gene is TRBJ1-2, the V gene TRBV6-6; weak D call: TRBD1 (6 bases). Sequences were derived from cultured CD8+ T cells from PBMCs, sampled from culture after CMV antigen stimulation. The TCR was taken from a human donor in good health (CMV status not recorded). Some clones in this sample may be carry-over from other donors' samples. CDR3 region: CASSYLRIPKGGLYGYTF. The CDR3 bases are TGTGCCAGCAGTTACTTAAGGATCCCCAAAGGGGGACTCTATGGCTACACCTTC.